A selection of T cell receptor beta chains follows, all from one sample in a study of T cells in Graves' hyperthyroidism and ophthalmopathy. Each CDR3 protein gets one entry after TCRdb re-called the multiplex PCR reads with MiXCR. The sample has 470,000 or so distinct CDR3 sequences, around 20% seen once. Sequencing was carried out using blood. The source is a man aged 18 to 30 with Graves' hyperthyroidism. CDR3s include the opening cysteine and the closing phenylalanine or tryptophan. Fields, in order: clone size, J gene, V gene, D gene, CDR3 length, CDR3 protein, CDR3 DNA. A D gene is named only where the DNA matches it firmly. Where a row states a size, it is once, few, many or the class of an expanded clone; other rows omit it.

>many|TRBJ2-5|TRBV7-6|TRBD1|14
CASSFDRGEETQYF
TGTGCCAGCAGCTTCGACAGGGGAGAAGAGACCCAGTACTTC
>-|TRBJ1-1|TRBV29-1|-|13
CSVNQQAGTEAFF
TGCAGCGTGAACCAACAGGCGGGCACTGAAGCTTTCTTT
>few|TRBJ1-1|TRBV5-8|-|15
CASSSNRVMNTEAFF
TGTGCCAGCAGCTCTAACAGGGTTATGAACACTGAAGCTTTCTTT
>many|TRBJ2-7|TRBV12-3/TRBV12-4|TRBD2|14
CASSSTSGAGEQYF
TGTGCCAGCAGTTCAACTAGCGGGGCGGGCGAGCAGTACTTC
>many|TRBJ1-1|TRBV30|-|14
CAWSVPPVNTEAFF
TGTGCCTGGAGTGTACCGCCGGTGAACACTGAAGCTTTCTTT
>many|TRBJ1-2|TRBV12-3/TRBV12-4|TRBD1|13
CASRDGTGYGYTF
TGTGCCAGCAGGGACGGGACAGGCTATGGCTACACCTTC
>many|TRBJ1-1|TRBV5-1|-|16
CASSLELRGPGTEAFF
TGCGCCAGCAGCTTGGAATTACGCGGTCCGGGAACTGAAGCTTTCTTT
>few|TRBJ2-7|TRBV4-1|-|16
CASSQDGWNGPYEQYF
TGCGCCAGCAGCCAAGATGGTTGGAACGGGCCCTACGAGCAGTACTTC
>few|TRBJ2-2|TRBV11-2|TRBD2|16
CASSPRTRANTGELFF
TGTGCCAGCAGCCCACGGACTAGGGCGAACACCGGGGAGCTGTTTTTT
>many|TRBJ2-5|TRBV15|-|15
CATSSPLGGRAAQYF
TGTGCCACCAGCAGCCCCCTCGGGGGCAGGGCTGCCCAGTACTTC
>-|TRBJ1-1|TRBV29-1|-|13
CSVDAAMNTEAFF
TGCAGCGTTGACGCCGCCATGAACACTGAAGCTTTCTTT
>many|TRBJ2-7|TRBV7-2|-|12
CVSSLVALEQYF
TGTGTCAGCAGCTTAGTAGCGCTCGAGCAGTACTTC
>many|TRBJ2-2|TRBV25-1|TRBD2|17
CASSALAGEGNTGELFF
TGTGCCAGCAGTGCCCTAGCGGGGGAGGGGAACACCGGGGAGCTGTTTTTT
>-|TRBJ1-2|TRBV18|TRBD1|14
CASSRMTGGYGYTF
TGTGCCAGCTCACGGATGACAGGGGGCTATGGCTACACCTTC
>-|TRBJ1-5|TRBV10-1|-|13
CASSEGNYQPQHF
TGCGCCAGCAGTGAGGGGAATTATCAGCCCCAGCATTTT
>many|TRBJ2-7|TRBV20-1|-|13
CSARPWTSYEQYF
TGCAGTGCACGCCCCTGGACCTCTTACGAGCAGTACTTC
>few|TRBJ2-1|TRBV11-2|-|12
CASSLNRGLQFF
TGTGCCAGCAGCTTAAACCGGGGCTTGCAGTTCTTC
>many|TRBJ2-2|TRBV6-2/TRBV6-3|-|13
CASSYMGTGELFF
TGTGCCAGCAGTTACATGGGGACCGGGGAGCTGTTTTTT
>many|TRBJ1-2|TRBV30|-|14
CAWSPRYRARGYTF
TGTGCCTGGAGTCCCCGGTATAGGGCGAGAGGCTACACCTTC
>-|TRBJ1-5|TRBV2|TRBD1|17
CASGDRGRVGSNQPQHF
TGTGCCAGCGGAGACAGGGGCCGAGTGGGGAGCAATCAGCCCCAGCATTTT
>few|TRBJ1-6|TRBV6-1|-|16
CASRNRESSYNSPLHF
TGTGCCAGCAGAAACAGGGAAAGCTCCTATAATTCACCCCTCCACTTT
>-|TRBJ1-2|TRBV28|-|15
CASSLRDLGNYGYTF
TGTGCCAGCAGCCTCCGGGACCTCGGGAACTATGGCTACACCTTC
>-|TRBJ2-7|TRBV5-1|TRBD2|16
CASSAGTSGRSYEQYF
TGCGCCAGCAGCGCGGGAACTAGCGGGAGGTCCTACGAGCAGTACTTC
>-|TRBJ2-5|TRBV20-1|TRBD2|15
CSARIPSGYQETQYF
TGCAGTGCTAGGATCCCTAGCGGGTACCAAGAGACCCAGTACTTC
>many|TRBJ1-1|TRBV11-2|-|13
CASSRGVDTEAFF
TGTGCCAGCAGTAGAGGGGTAGACACTGAAGCTTTCTTT
>-|TRBJ2-7|TRBV4-1|-|14
CASSQESSRSEQYF
TGCGCCAGCAGCCAAGAAAGTTCCAGGTCCGAGCAGTACTTC
>-|TRBJ1-2|TRBV6-5|-|14
CASSYSGQLIGYTF
TGTGCCAGCAGTTACTCCGGACAGTTGATTGGCTACACCTTC
>many|TRBJ1-5|TRBV19|-|13
CASSGTWGQPQHF
TGTGCCAGTAGTGGAACGTGGGGTCAGCCCCAGCATTTT
>many|TRBJ1-2|TRBV20-1|-|12
CSARTPRYGYTF
TGCAGTGCTCGGACACCTCGGTATGGCTACACCTTC
>many|TRBJ1-1|TRBV10-3|-|14
CAISGREANTEAFF
TGTGCCATCAGTGGTCGGGAAGCGAACACTGAAGCTTTCTTT
>-|TRBJ2-7|TRBV6-1|TRBD1|15
CASSPPTGGSYEQYF
TGTGCCAGCAGTCCTCCGACAGGGGGGTCCTACGAGCAGTACTTC
>-|TRBJ2-5|TRBV10-1|TRBD1|17
CASSDFDRDRGRETQYF
TGCGCCAGCAGTGATTTCGACCGGGACAGGGGGAGGGAGACCCAGTACTTC
>many|TRBJ2-5|TRBV6-2/TRBV6-3|-|13
CASSYSWGETQYF
TGTGCCAGCAGTTACTCGTGGGGAGAGACCCAGTACTTC
>many|TRBJ1-1|TRBV11-2|TRBD1|15
CASSPLFNRGREAFF
TGTGCCAGCAGCCCACTGTTTAACAGGGGGCGGGAAGCTTTCTTT
>few|TRBJ1-3|TRBV3-1|-|16
CASRHLQGGTGNTIYF
TGTGCCAGCAGACATCTTCAAGGGGGTACTGGAAACACCATATATTTT
>many|TRBJ1-1|TRBV28|TRBD1|15
CATGAGGAGATEAFF
TGTGCCACCGGGGCAGGGGGGGCCGGGGCCACTGAAGCTTTCTTT
>many|TRBJ1-1|TRBV20-1|-|12
CSARDGNTEAFF
TGCAGTGCTAGAGATGGGAACACTGAAGCTTTCTTT
>many|TRBJ1-6|TRBV28|-|12
CASRLGDSPLHF
TGTGCCAGCCGTTTGGGGGATTCACCCCTCCACTTT
>-|TRBJ2-7|TRBV2|-|14
CASSNPGESYEQYF
TGTGCCAGCAGTAATCCCGGGGAATCCTACGAGCAGTACTTC
>-|TRBJ1-1|TRBV28|-|12
CASTTPGQPAFF
TGTGCCAGCACCACCCCGGGACAACCTGCTTTCTTT
>-|TRBJ2-7|TRBV11-2|-|15
CASSLGLSGGYEQYF
TGTGCCAGCAGCTTAGGGTTGTCAGGGGGGTACGAGCAGTACTTC
>once|TRBJ1-1|TRBV9|-|14
CASSVAGEGTEAFF
TGTGCCAGCAGCGTAGCTGGGGAGGGAACTGAAGCTTTCTTT
>-|TRBJ1-1|TRBV29-1|-|15
CSVGSGWGMNTEAFF
TGCAGCGTTGGGTCAGGGTGGGGAATGAACACTGAAGCTTTCTTT
>many|TRBJ2-7|TRBV20-1|TRBD1|16
CSAREPGQGISYEQYF
TGCAGTGCTAGAGAGCCGGGACAGGGTATTTCCTACGAGCAGTACTTC
>many|TRBJ2-2|TRBV2|-|11
CASGYAGELFF
TGTGCCAGCGGGTACGCCGGGGAGCTGTTTTTT
>many|TRBJ2-1|TRBV11-2|-|15
CASSLDRLANNEQFF
TGTGCCAGCAGCTTAGATAGGCTAGCGAACAATGAGCAGTTCTTC
>many|TRBJ2-7|TRBV28|TRBD1|11
CASRDRGTEYF
TGTGCCAGCAGGGACAGGGGAACGGAGTACTTC
>many|TRBJ2-3|TRBV9|TRBD1|15
CASSVGTGVTDTQYF
TGTGCCAGCAGCGTAGGAACAGGGGTGACAGATACGCAGTATTTT
>few|TRBJ1-1|TRBV5-1|TRBD1|14
CASSPGGQDLGAFF
TGCGCCAGCAGTCCTGGAGGACAGGACCTTGGTGCTTTCTTT
>many|TRBJ2-7|TRBV15|TRBD2|15
CATSREAGASYEQYF
TGTGCCACCAGCAGAGAAGCGGGGGCCTCCTACGAGCAGTACTTC
>many|TRBJ2-7|TRBV20-1|-|13
CSATTGRAYEQYF
TGCAGTGCAACGACAGGGAGGGCCTACGAGCAGTACTTC
>-|TRBJ2-7|TRBV30|-|13
CAWSLDWDYEQYF
TGTGCCTGGAGTTTGGATTGGGACTACGAGCAGTACTTC
>few|TRBJ1-5|TRBV6-1|-|13
CASTSGSNQPQHF
TGTGCCTCGACCTCAGGGAGCAATCAGCCCCAGCATTTT
>many|TRBJ1-1|TRBV30|-|13
CAWSADGNTEAFF
TGTGCCTGGAGTGCGGACGGGAACACTGAAGCTTTCTTT
>many|TRBJ1-1|TRBV6-1|-|15
CASSEAWTAHTEAFF
TGTGCCAGCAGTGAAGCATGGACAGCGCACACTGAAGCTTTCTTT
>-|TRBJ1-5|TRBV14|-|13
CASSQGVEQPQHF
TGTGCCAGCAGCCAGGGGGTAGAGCAGCCCCAGCATTTT
>-|TRBJ1-6|TRBV4-1|-|14
CASSQVGGKSPLHF
TGCGCCAGCAGCCAAGTGGGGGGAAAGTCGCCCCTCCACTTT
>few|TRBJ2-5|TRBV3-1|-|14
CASSRGRVGETQYF
TGTGCCAGCAGCCGGGGCAGAGTCGGAGAGACCCAGTACTTC